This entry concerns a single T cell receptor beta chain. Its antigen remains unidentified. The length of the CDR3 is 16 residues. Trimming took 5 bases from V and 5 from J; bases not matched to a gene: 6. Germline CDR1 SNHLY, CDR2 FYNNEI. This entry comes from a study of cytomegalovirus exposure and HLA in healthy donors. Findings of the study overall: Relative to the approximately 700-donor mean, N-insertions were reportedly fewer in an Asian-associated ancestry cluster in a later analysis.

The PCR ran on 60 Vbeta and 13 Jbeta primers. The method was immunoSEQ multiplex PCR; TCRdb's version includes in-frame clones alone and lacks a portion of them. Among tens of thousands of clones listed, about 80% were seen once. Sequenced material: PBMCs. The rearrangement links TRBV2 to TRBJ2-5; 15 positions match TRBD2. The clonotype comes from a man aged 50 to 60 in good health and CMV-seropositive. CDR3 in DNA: TGTGCCAGCAGTTCCGGGACTAGCGGGGGGTTTGAGACCCAGTACTTC. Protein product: CASSSGTSGGFETQYF.